This T cell receptor beta chain stems from a study of blood T cell repertoires in COVID-19. At the level of the study: The United States, Italy and Spain supplied acute and convalescent COVID-19 samples. From T cells, B-cell-depleted T cells, or PBMCs came the material, which was cDNA or gDNA.

Original methodology: Researchers report that nucleated cell counts were estimated from reference gene primer amplification. Method: immunoSEQ multiplex PCR; TCRdb's copy keeps in-frame clones and lacks some. The D gene and trimming were derived from the DNA, and the V and J assignments and clone size from that table. There are 150,000 or so clones in the sample; about 90% occur only once, and 0.55% lies in the top ten. Trimming removed 6 bases from V and 5 bases from J, with 10 bases in between. The CDR3 is 12 residues long. Germline V lookup: CDR1 KGHSH, CDR2 LQKENI. The chain joins TRBV18 to TRBJ1-2; the D is unclear. The TCR comes from a man aged 45-65 years with acute or convalescent COVID-19. Sequencing was carried out using peripheral blood. CDR3 bases: TGTGCCAGCTCGGTAGACGGGTATGGCTACACCTTC. It specifies CASSVDGYGYTF.